The clone carrying this TCR beta chain showed up just a few times. The antigen is unknown. Isolated per sample were at least 6.5 million PBMCs. This record belongs to a study of blood T cells in healthy people across ages. Findings of the study overall: Both naive CD4+ cell counts and diversity were greater in long-lived donors than in aged donors. Per-million-T-cell TCR beta diversity fell roughly linearly with age.

A second PCR of 7 to 11 cycles used a sample-barcoded 5' primer and a J-beta primer mix. Every cDNA molecule carried a tag from a template-switch adaptor bearing 12 random nucleotides. TCRdb independently ran MiXCR on the 5' RACE reads; one entry per CDR3 protein. The sample has 850,000 to 1,100,000 distinct CDR3 sequences; about two fifths are singletons. The length of the CDR3 is 14 residues. V was pared by 1 base and J by 8 bases, with 14 bases between. The germline V gene encodes CDR1 LGHNA and CDR2 YNFKEQ. Sequenced input: blood. The genes are TRBV4-2 and TRBJ1-2; D unclear. The TCR comes from a man between 18 and 29 years old in good health. This CDR3 reads CASSQARPKKGYTF. DNA of the CDR3: TGTGCCAGCAGCCAAGCAAGGCCTAAGAAAGGCTACACCTTC.